The table lists the clone carrying this T cell receptor (beta chain) with a few counts. Germline CDR1 and CDR2: KGHSH and LQKENI. V lost 7 bases to trimming and J lost 3 bases, with 13 bases between them. The CDR3 sequence is 14 residues long. This sample is part of a study of identical twins. TCRdb passed the 5' RACE reads through MiXCR, listing each CDR3 protein once. The sample has approximately 890,000 distinct CDR3 sequences, more than 9% seen once; the top ten hold roughly 1.6%. The data were also submitted as part of a second study, on yellow fever vaccine responses in identical twins.

The chain couples TRBV18 to TRBJ2-1; D is possibly TRBD2 (6 bases). The sequencing input was PBMCs. The receptor's source is a woman between 18 and 29 years old in good health. The CDR3 loop reads CASFPGVGYNEQFF. CDR3 sequence (DNA): TGTGCCAGCTTTCCGGGGGTTGGCTACAATGAGCAGTTCTTC.